These T cell receptor beta chains were read from a single sample in a study of blood T cell repertoires in COVID-19. Sequenced by immunoSEQ multiplex PCR; TCRdb stores in-frame clones only, minus some. The sample holds 200,000 to 250,000 clones, approximately 90% seen once. Source material: PBMCs or T cells enriched from blood (not recorded which). The origin of the receptors is a man between 50 and 59 years old who had been exposed to COVID-19. Each CDR3 is given without its conserved first and last residue.

CDR3	V	J
ASSQDLEPVYGYT	TRBV3-1/TRBV3-2	TRBJ1-2
ASSVGGGVARFGNTIY	TRBV9	TRBJ1-3
ASSPSDRARGYT	TRBV18	TRBJ1-2
ASSGGQAHYGYT	TRBV5-5	TRBJ1-2
ASSDADRAFQPQH	TRBV6-1	TRBJ1-5
ASSFGTSGRTDTQY	TRBV7-3	TRBJ2-3
ASSVGVLAGNTGELF	TRBV9	TRBJ2-2
ATSRVLDTIY	TRBV15	TRBJ1-3
ASSEYSQETQY	TRBV2	TRBJ2-5
ASRGQQTGYT	TRBV5-1	TRBJ1-2
ASSLATSGSSGELF	TRBV5-1	TRBJ2-2
ASSADRANTGELF	TRBV28	TRBJ2-2
ASGLAGYEQF	TRBV12-3/TRBV12-4	TRBJ2-1
ASSLFRGPHEQY	TRBV5-1	TRBJ2-7
ASSTQGAGNQPQH	TRBV28	TRBJ1-5
ASSLLQGPFNYGYT	TRBV5-1	TRBJ1-2
ASSPDEGSYGYT	TRBV9	TRBJ1-2
ASSERGPGMGNTEAF	TRBV6-1	TRBJ1-1
SGARTVGEKLF	TRBV29-1	TRBJ1-4
ASSYSWLAGAYEQY	TRBV6-5	TRBJ2-7
ASSPPAGVIGEQF	TRBV6-5	TRBJ2-1
ASSARGDTEAF	TRBV2	TRBJ1-1
ASSAQPTGGFTEAF	TRBV5-1	TRBJ1-1
ASSLHGTSGSGNTQY	TRBV28	TRBJ2-3
ASSQGHSPLH	TRBV4-1	TRBJ1-6
ASSDREGYEKLF	TRBV2	TRBJ1-4
ASSPRGTDNQPQH	TRBV7-3	TRBJ1-5
ASSLDWNTEAF	TRBV5-4	TRBJ1-1
ASSHRDLAWDNEQF	TRBV3-1/TRBV3-2	TRBJ2-1
ASSGRSSGNTIY	TRBV9	TRBJ1-3
ASSTRTSGSYNEQF	TRBV19	TRBJ2-1